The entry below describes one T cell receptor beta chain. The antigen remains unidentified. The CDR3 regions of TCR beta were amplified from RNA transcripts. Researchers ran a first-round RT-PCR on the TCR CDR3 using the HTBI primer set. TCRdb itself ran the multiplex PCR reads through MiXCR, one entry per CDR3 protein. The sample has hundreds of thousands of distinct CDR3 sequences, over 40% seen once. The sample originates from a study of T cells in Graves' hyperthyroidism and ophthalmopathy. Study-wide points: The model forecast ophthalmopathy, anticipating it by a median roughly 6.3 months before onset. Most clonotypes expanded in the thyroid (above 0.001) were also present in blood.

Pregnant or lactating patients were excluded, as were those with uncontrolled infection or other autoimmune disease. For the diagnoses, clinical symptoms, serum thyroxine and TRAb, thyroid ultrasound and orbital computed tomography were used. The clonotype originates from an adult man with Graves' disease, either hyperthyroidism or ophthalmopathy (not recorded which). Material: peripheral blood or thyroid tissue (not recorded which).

The CDR3 DNA reads TGTGCCAGCAAACCAGGGGCCTATAATTCACCCCTCCACTTT. Its protein is CASKPGAYNSPLHF. The chain has TRBV12-3 or TRBV12-4 and TRBJ1-6, with D possibly being TRBD1 (6 bases). This CDR3 has 14 amino acids. The V end lost 7 bases, the J end lost 2 bases, and 9 bases lay between the germline ends.